This T cell receptor (beta chain) originates from a study of cytomegalovirus exposure and HLA in healthy donors. Study in general: In a later analysis, the 90 to 150 validation repertoires were reported to have used the same platform as the roughly 670 first-cohort repertoires. Study conclusions and caveats: Listed as cytomegalovirus-associated were over 150 TCR beta chains.

This clone was recorded only once. What it binds is not known. Germline V gives CDR1 MDHEN, CDR2 SYDVKM. J lost 5 bases, V lost 2 bases, and 6 bases had no gene match. The CDR3 covers 15 residues. Sequencing used immunoSEQ multiplex PCR; TCRdb keeps in-frame clones, though not all of them. The table lists roughly 140,000 clones, 85% to 90% of them singletons, with approximately 7.5% in the top ten. This chain connects TRBV28 to TRBJ2-1; 7 positions match TRBD1. Sequencing was done on a sample of PBMCs. This TCR was recovered from a woman under 30 in good health and CMV-seropositive. The CDR3 region has the DNA TGTGCCAGCAGTTTACCGACAGGGATCAACAATGAGCAGTTCTTC. The encoded protein is CASSLPTGINNEQFF.